Listed here is a single TCR beta chain. The target antigen is unknown. The data were obtained in a study of cytotoxic CD8 clonotypes in ibrutinib-treated CLL. The wider study: The taking of response samples occurred after a median about 12 months of treatment, with a range of 6 to 36.

Target depth was 1 in 200,000 to 1 in 1 million T cells, about 10x per clonotype. Measured with immunoSEQ multiplex PCR; TCRdb has only the in-frame clones, and not every one. The sample holds more than 70,000 clones; around 75% are singletons and the top ten take approximately 5%. The V and J ends lost 0 bases and 5 bases respectively, with 18 bases between them. CDR3 length: 17 amino acids. CDR1 is SGHDN and CDR2 is FVKESK in the germline V gene. Whole-study findings and limits: Sampling times, which were not matched between the groups, differed between sustained-remission patients and progressing patients. Public clonotypes were seen rarely and were contracted or stable on treatment.

The sample consisted of PBMCs, taken after 12 months of ibrutinib treatment. The genes are TRBV14 and TRBJ2-3; maybe TRBD2 (5 bases). The origin of this receptor is a human donor with chronic lymphocytic leukemia. The chain's CDR3 is CASSQETGRGKLDTQYF. CDR3 bases: TGTGCCAGCAGCCAAGAAACCGGACGGGGAAAACTAGATACGCAGTATTTT.